This is a list of T cell receptor beta chains from one sample in a study of a mutant IDH1 vaccine in newly diagnosed glioma. Produced via immunoSEQ multiplex PCR; TCRdb's table is partial and in-frame only. The sample lists 70,000 to 100,000 clones; roughly 87% were seen once. Sequences were derived from PBMCs, sampled from a glioma patient treated with radiotherapy, temozolomide or both. All receptors come from a man in his forties with glioma. Some clones in this sample may be carry-over from other donors' samples. CDR3s include the opening cysteine and the closing phenylalanine or tryptophan. D genes are given only for firm matches. The listing skips clone size in some rows; elsewhere it reads once, few, many or a size class.

TRBD1	TRBV4-1	TRBJ1-3	.	CASSPLFGTAGNTIYF	TGCGCCAGCAGCCCTCTATTCGGGACAGCTGGAAACACCATATATTTT
TRBD1	TRBV6-5	TRBJ1-5	.	CASSYDRGEQPQHF	TGTGCCAGCAGTTACGACAGGGGTGAACAGCCCCAGCATTTT
TRBD1	TRBV7-9	TRBJ1-6	.	CASSFAGTGILNSPLHF	TGTGCCAGCAGCTTCGCCGGGACAGGGATATTGAATTCACCCCTCCACTTT
.	TRBV5-8	TRBJ2-1	.	CASSSHQRLLF	TGTGCCAGCAGCTCTCACCAGCGCCTGCTCTTC
.	TRBV30	TRBJ2-5	.	CAWSPLSETQYF	TGTGCCTGGAGTCCCCTATCCGAGACCCAGTACTTC
TRBD2	TRBV4-2	TRBJ2-1	.	CASSQITSGGVGEQFF	TGTGCCAGCAGCCAGATTACTAGCGGTGGGGTTGGTGAGCAGTTCTTC
.	TRBV19	TRBJ2-6	.	CASSMSQTGANVLTF	TGTGCCAGTAGTATGTCCCAGACTGGGGCCAACGTCCTGACTTTC
TRBD1	TRBV19	TRBJ2-7	once	CASSIGGTGYNEQYF	TGTGCCAGTAGTATAGGCGGGACAGGGTACAACGAGCAGTACTTC
TRBD1	TRBV6-5	TRBJ1-5	.	CASSWGTGRNQPQHF	TGTGCCAGCAGTTGGGGGACAGGGCGCAATCAGCCCCAGCATTTT
.	TRBV9	TRBJ2-7	once	CASSLGGLGYEQYF	TGTGCCAGCAGCCTGGGGGGGCTCGGCTACGAGCAGTACTTC
TRBD1	TRBV7-2	TRBJ1-3	.	CASSPRQGTGGNTIYF	TGTGCCAGCAGCCCCCGACAGGGGACGGGCGGAAACACCATATATTTT
TRBD2	TRBV4-2	TRBJ2-7	once	CASSQVSSGGIPGNEQYF	TGTGCCAGCAGCCAAGTTTCTAGCGGGGGGATCCCCGGCAACGAGCAGTACTTC
.	TRBV25-1	TRBJ1-2	once	CASSEWGGVSGYTF	TGTGCCAGCAGTGAATGGGGCGGGGTTTCGGGCTACACCTTC
TRBD1	TRBV10-3	TRBJ2-7	.	CAIRNRGTLYEQYF	TGTGCCATCAGAAACAGGGGAACCCTCTACGAGCAGTACTTC
.	TRBV14	TRBJ1-2	.	CASSQQGPEGYTF	TGTGCCAGCAGCCAACAGGGGCCGGAGGGCTACACCTTC
TRBD1	TRBV6-5	TRBJ1-2	.	CASRLTGLDGYTF	TGTGCCAGCAGGCTGACAGGGCTAGATGGCTACACCTTC
.	TRBV19	TRBJ1-6	.	CATQTDDISPLHF	TGTGCCACCCAGACAGACGACATCTCACCCCTCCACTTT
.	TRBV30	TRBJ1-5	.	CAWSYPTGRQPQHF	TGTGCCTGGTCCTATCCGACAGGTCGCCAGCCCCAGCATTTT